Each of the 31 T cell receptor beta chains below was sequenced from the same sample in a study of PD-1 blockade in classical Hodgkin lymphoma. Every patient had relapsed following autologous stem cell transplantation, and cohorts differed in brentuximab vedotin exposure. The data were produced by immunoSEQ multiplex PCR, yet TCRdb's version contains in-frame clones alone and is incomplete. The table records just over 35,000 clones, about 70% of them present only once. Sequenced here: peripheral blood mononuclear cells (PBMCs), sampled before the second cycle of nivolumab. The receptors stem from a human donor with classical Hodgkin lymphoma.

This clone has only a few counts. This chain uses TRBV5-1 with TRBJ2-2; D is ambiguous. This CDR3 comprises 15 residues. V was shortened by 0 bases and J by 5 bases, with 11 bases between the two germline ends. CDR1 and CDR2 from the germline V gene are SGHRS and YFSETQ. For the CDR3, the DNA is TGCGCCAGCAGCTTGGAGAGCAGCCCTACCGGGGAGCTGTTTTTT. Translating gives CASSLESSPTGELFF.

The CDR3 spells CASSLGGSGEKLFF. The CDR3 DNA sequence: TGTGCCAGCAGTTTAGGAGGATCGGGAGAAAAACTGTTTTTT. The chain recombines TRBV28 with TRBJ1-4; D call uncertain. The CDR3 has 14 residues. V gave up 2 bases and J gave up 8 bases, with 12 bases separating them. CDR1 MDHEN and CDR2 SYDVKM come from the germline V gene.

This chain joins TRBV19 and TRBJ1-1; D remains ambiguous. This CDR3 has 14 amino acids. Germline V lookup: CDR1 LNHDA, CDR2 SQIVND (reference sequence). The V and J ends lost 2 bases and 6 bases respectively, with 13 bases between them. The CDR3 protein is CASSIWEGNAEAFF. In nucleotides, the CDR3 is TGTGCCAGTAGTATATGGGAAGGGAATGCTGAAGCTTTCTTT. Full variable domain (missing parts from reference TRBV19 and TRBJ1-1): DGGITQSPKYLFRKEGQNVTLSCEQNLNHDAMYWYRQDPGQGLRLIYYSQIVNDFQKGDIAEGYSVSREKKESFPLTVTSAQKNPTAFYLCASSIWEGNAEAFFGQGTRLTVV.

This sequence joins TRBV10-3 and TRBJ2-1; 14 bases are a match to TRBD2. The trim removed 6 bases at V and 9 bases at J, leaving 10 bases unmatched. This CDR3 spans 16 amino acids. The germline gives CDR1 ENHRY, CDR2 SYGVKD. The CDR3 DNA sequence: TGTGCCATCAGCCCGACTAGCGGGAGGGCCGGGGGTGAGCAGTTCTTC. Its protein is CAISPTSGRAGGEQFF.

This chain connects TRBV7-2 to TRBJ1-4; D is unresolved. The length of the CDR3 is 15 residues. Trimming stripped 2 bases from V and 3 bases from J, with 10 bases between. Germline CDR1 SGHTA, CDR2 FQGNSA. This chain's CDR3 is CASSLMGSANEKLFF. The CDR3 DNA reads as TGTGCCAGCAGCTTAATGGGATCGGCTAATGAAAAACTGTTTTTT.

The chain joins TRBV28 to TRBJ2-7; perhaps TRBD2 as D (6 bases). The CDR3 loop spans 13 amino acids. V shed 8 bases and J shed 3 bases, with 14 bases lying between them. Germline V CDR1 and CDR2: MDHEN, SYDVKM. This CDR3 is CASVGRDNYEQYF. Written as DNA, the CDR3 is TGTGCCAGCGTTGGGCGGGATAACTACGAGCAGTACTTC. Full variable domain (remainder filled in from reference TRBV28 and TRBJ2-7): DVKVTQSSRYLVKRTGEKVFLECVQDMDHENMFWYRQDPGLGLRLIYFSYDVKMKEKGDIPEGYSVSREKKERFSLILESASTNQTSMYLCASVGRDNYEQYFGPGTRLTVT.

The J gene is TRBJ1-2, the V gene TRBV10-3; D call uncertain. Germline V gives CDR1 ENHRY, CDR2 SYGVKD. V lost 0 bases, J lost 8 bases, and 19 bases lay in between. The length of the CDR3 is 16 residues. The chain's CDR3 is CAISESALGPQGGYTF. Written as DNA, the CDR3 is TGTGCCATCAGTGAGTCCGCCCTCGGCCCACAAGGAGGCTACACCTTC.

V gene TRBV5-6 combines with J gene TRBJ2-7; D call uncertain. The CDR3 length is 15 residues. In germline, CDR1 is SGHDT, CDR2 YYEEEE. Trimming removed 3 bases at V and 2 bases at J, with 15 bases between. CDR3 protein: CASSSHLDGTYEQYF. DNA for the CDR3: TGTGCCAGCAGCTCCCACCTGGACGGTACCTACGAGCAGTACTTC.

This sequence joins TRBV5-1 and TRBJ2-5; D is undetermined. Trimming stripped 5 bases from V and 2 bases from J, with 13 bases between. CDR1 and CDR2 from the germline V gene are SGHRS and YFSETQ. The CDR3 consists of 14 residues. The CDR3 DNA reads as TGCGCCAGCAGACAATCCGGGCTACAAGAGACCCAGTACTTC. Its protein is CASRQSGLQETQYF.

The V call is TRBV28, the J call TRBJ1-2, with D maybe TRBD1 (5 bases). Germline V CDR1 and CDR2: MDHEN, SYDVKM. The CDR3 is 13 residues long. The germline V and J ends were trimmed by 5 bases and 8 bases, with 15 bases remaining between them. CDR3 DNA: TGTGCCAGCAGTCTTGGAACTCGGGGCGGCTACACCTTC. As protein: CASSLGTRGGYTF.

The chain combines TRBV4-1 with TRBJ1-1; the match to TRBD1 covers 7 bases. The J segment lost 6 bases and the V segment lost 2 bases, leaving 15 bases of the junction unmatched. CDR3 length: 17 residues. The germline gives CDR1 MGHRA, CDR2 YSYEKL. CDR3 in amino acids: CASSQPTGTYSVPEAFF. The CDR3 DNA sequence: TGCGCCAGCAGCCAACCGACAGGGACCTATAGTGTACCTGAAGCTTTCTTT.

The gene calls are TRBV19 and TRBJ1-5; no firm D call. V gave up 5 bases and J gave up 5 bases, with 13 bases separating them. This CDR3 region has 14 residues. The germline gives CDR1 LNHDA, CDR2 SQIVND (reference sequence). Here the CDR3 reads CASSSGEWDQPQHF. CDR3 sequence (DNA): TGTGCCAGTAGTTCCGGAGAATGGGATCAGCCCCAGCATTTT.

The chain employs TRBV2 and TRBJ2-1, with D unresolved. CDR1 SNHLY and CDR2 FYNNEI come from the germline V gene. The CDR3 runs 12 residues. Deletions cut 4 bases from V and 2 bases from J, with 3 bases between. CDR3 sequence (DNA): TGTGCCAGCAGTGGCACCTACAATGAGCAGTTCTTC. As protein: CASSGTYNEQFF.

V usage is TRBV27 and J usage is TRBJ2-1; D unclear. CDR1 and CDR2 (germline): MNHEY, SMNVEV (reference sequence). The CDR3 is 13 residues long. Trimming took off 8 bases at V and 4 bases at J, with 12 bases between the two ends. CDR3 coding DNA: TGTGCCAGCGCTCCTACTATTTACAATGAGCAGTTCTTC. Translating it yields CASAPTIYNEQFF.

Worth noting for this clone: The identical CDR3 is also encoded by other nucleotide sequences in the sample. DNA of the CDR3: TGTGCCAGCTCACCAGGGGACAGGGGTACGTACGAGCAGTACTTC. Protein sequence: CASSPGDRGTYEQYF. The J gene is TRBJ2-7, the V gene TRBV18; 10 positions agree with TRBD1. Trimming cost V 2 bases and J 4 bases; bases outside gene matches: 5. CDR3 length: 15 residues. The germline gives CDR1 KGHSH, CDR2 LQKENI.

This clone was recorded once. This chain joins TRBV29-1 and TRBJ2-3; TRBD2 aligns across 10 bases. V gave up 3 bases and J gave up 3 bases; unmatched junction bases: 3. Per the germline V gene, CDR1 is SQVTM and CDR2 is ANQGSEA. The CDR3 contains 14 residues. This CDR3 is CSVDLAGVTDTQYF. The CDR3 DNA is TGCAGCGTTGATCTAGCGGGAGTAACAGATACGCAGTATTTT.

The chain uses TRBV7-3 and TRBJ2-7, with TRBD1 identical over 7 bases. The CDR3 contains 13 residues. With V trimmed by 5 bases and J by 2 bases, 3 bases remained unmatched. In germline, CDR1 is SGHTA, CDR2 FQGTGA. The CDR3 DNA reads TGTGCCAGCAGCCCCCAGGGGGCCTACGAGCAGTACTTC. Its translation: CASSPQGAYEQYF.

For this clone: Other DNA sequences of this sample code for an identical CDR3. This chain joins TRBV7-3 and TRBJ2-3; D is unclear. Trimming pared 2 bases from V and 0 bases from J, leaving 3 bases between. The CDR3 has 13 amino acids. In germline, CDR1 is SGHTA, CDR2 FQGTGA. CDR3 bases: TGTGCCAGCAGCTTAGGGAGCACAGATACGCAGTATTTT. Translated, it gives CASSLGSTDTQYF.

The V call is TRBV9, the J call TRBJ2-7, with D perhaps being TRBD1 or TRBD2 (6 bases each). Germline loops: CDR1 SGDLS, CDR2 YYNGEE. Trimming took 2 bases from V and 4 from J, leaving 13 bases between them. This CDR3 has 14 residues. CDR3 amino acids: CASSVQEGGYEQYF. The CDR3 DNA reads TGTGCCAGCAGCGTCCAAGAGGGGGGTTACGAGCAGTACTTC.

The chain links TRBV7-6 to TRBJ2-2; D is ambiguous. With 6 bases removed from V and 7 bases from J, the gap between germline ends came to 12 bases. CDR3 length: 13 amino acids. Germline CDR1 and CDR2: SGHVS and FNYEAQ. CDR3 nucleotides: TGTGCCAGCAGTTCTGGGTTGAGCGGGGAGCTGTTTTTT. This codes for CASSSGLSGELFF.

J is TRBJ2-7 and V is TRBV19, with 11 bases identical to TRBD2. Trimming took 0 bases from V and 3 from J; bases not matched to a gene: 7. The germline gives CDR1 LNHDA, CDR2 SQIVND (reference sequence). The CDR3 sequence is 17 residues long. The CDR3 DNA reads as TGTGCCAGTAGTATAGATCTATGGGGGACTAGCGGCTACGAGCAGTACTTC. Residues: CASSIDLWGTSGYEQYF.

The rearrangement links TRBV9 to TRBJ2-3, with D possibly matching TRBD2 (6 bases). This CDR3 has 14 amino acids. Per the germline V gene, CDR1 is SGDLS and CDR2 is YYNGEE. V lost 4 bases to trimming and J lost 2 bases, with 11 bases between them. CDR3 in DNA: TGTGCCAGCAGCCCCCGGACTATCACAGATACGCAGTATTTT. It specifies CASSPRTITDTQYF.

The V call is TRBV25-1, the J call TRBJ2-7, with D unresolved. The germline gives CDR1 MGHDK, CDR2 SYGVNS. V was trimmed by 4 bases and J by 4 bases, leaving 5 bases between them. The CDR3 loop spans 11 amino acids. The CDR3 protein is CASSGPYEQYF. Written as DNA, the CDR3 is TGTGCCAGCAGTGGACCGTACGAGCAGTACTTC.

The V gene is TRBV6-5, the J gene TRBJ2-3; D is unresolved. V dropped 7 bases and J dropped 5 bases, with 4 bases sitting between them. Germline V gene data show CDR1 as MNHEY and CDR2 as SVGAGI. This CDR3 spans 10 amino acids. The CDR3 nucleotides read TGTGCCAGCAAGGGAGATACGCAGTATTTT. Its translation is CASKGDTQYF.

The V call is TRBV7-2, the J call TRBJ2-5; D call uncertain. The CDR3 consists of 13 residues. CDR1 is SGHTA, CDR2 FQGNSA, per germline. V shed 2 bases and J shed 2 bases, with 6 bases lying between them. CDR3 DNA sequence: TGTGCCAGCAGCTTAAAGGTTCAAGAGACCCAGTACTTC. As protein: CASSLKVQETQYF.

The J gene is TRBJ2-1, the V gene TRBV19; 9 positions match TRBD2. Germline V CDR1 and CDR2: LNHDA, SQIVND (reference sequence). This CDR3 region has 15 residues. After removal of 3 bases from V and 4 bases from J, the junction contained 4 bases not matched to a gene. This CDR3 is CASSMRGGLYNEQFF. As DNA, the CDR3 is TGTGCCAGTAGTATGCGGGGGGGTTTGTACAATGAGCAGTTCTTC.

V and J are TRBV20-1 and TRBJ2-1, with D perhaps TRBD2 (5 bases). V was clipped by 8 bases and J by 8 bases, with 13 bases between them. This CDR3 has 11 amino acids. Germline loops: CDR1 DFQATT, CDR2 SNEGSKA (reference sequence). The DNA of the CDR3 is TGCAGTTCCGGAACTAGGCATGAGCAGTTCTTC. Translation: CSSGTRHEQFF.

This chain joins TRBV30 and TRBJ1-1; 8 bases are shared with TRBD1. Trimming took 1 base from V and 3 from J; bases not matched to a gene: 7. Germline lookup yields CDR1 GTSNPN and CDR2 SVGIG (reference sequence). The CDR3 extends over 15 amino acids. The CDR3 region is CAWSGGTGGYTEAFF. The CDR3 region has the DNA TGTGCCTGGAGTGGAGGGACAGGAGGGTACACTGAAGCTTTCTTT.

The chain carries TRBV19 and TRBJ1-1; D is unresolved. V was cut by 3 bases and J by 0 bases, with 5 bases left in between. The length of the CDR3 is 13 residues. Germline CDR1 and CDR2: LNHDA and SQIVND (reference sequence). Here the CDR3 reads CASSMAVNTEAFF. The CDR3 DNA reads TGTGCCAGTAGTATGGCAGTGAACACTGAAGCTTTCTTT.

The J gene is TRBJ1-3, the V gene TRBV11-3; no clear D gene. Germline CDR1 and CDR2: SGHNT and YENEEA. The CDR3 consists of 15 residues. Trimming shortened V by 6 bases and J by 4 bases, and 16 bases separated the two germline ends. CDR3 region: CASSSVAGLGNTIYF. The CDR3 DNA is TGTGCCAGCAGTTCAGTCGCCGGTTTGGGAAACACCATATATTTT.

The V and J genes are TRBV5-6 and TRBJ2-3; no firm D call. Germline values: CDR1 SGHDT, CDR2 YYEEEE. The V and J ends lost 1 base and 4 bases respectively, with 4 bases between them. This CDR3 is 12 amino acids long. DNA for the CDR3: TGTGCCAGCAGCTTGTCCTCAGATACGCAGTATTTT. It encodes CASSLSSDTQYF.